This entry describes one T cell receptor beta chain. The target antigen is unknown. PCR primers comprised 60 Vbeta and 13 Jbeta primers. Repertoires were generated with immunoSEQ multiplex PCR, while TCRdb's copy carries only in-frame clones and drops some. In the table there are about 37,000 clones, roughly 74% of which are singletons. The data originate from a study of cytomegalovirus exposure and HLA in healthy donors. Study-level information: Researchers previously reported finding 90 million to 130 million unique TCR beta sequences from 170 million or so T cells.

Germline CDR1 is LNHDA and CDR2 is SQIVND (reference sequence). V lost 4 bases, J lost 3 bases, and 5 bases lay in between. The CDR3 extends over 12 amino acids. Study results and limitations: It was assumed in the presence/absence analyses that sequencing depth was roughly uniform across donors.

The chain carries TRBV19 and TRBJ2-3; D is ambiguous. This sequence originates from a man aged 25-45 years in good health and CMV-seronegative. Sample: PBMCs. The chain's CDR3 is CASSTYTDTQYF. For the CDR3, the DNA is TGTGCCAGTAGTACGTATACAGATACGCAGTATTTT.